This record looks at one TCR beta chain sequence and its context. TCRdb's copy holds only in-frame clones and misses some; the assay was immunoSEQ multiplex PCR. The sample contains roughly 88,000 clones, 72% of which appear only once. This CDR3 comprises 16 residues. Germline values: CDR1 LGHNA, CDR2 YNFKEQ. The V end was cut by 0 bases, the J end by 6 bases, with 18 bases between. This specimen comes from a study of blood T cell repertoires in COVID-19. On the study more broadly: From T cells, B-cell-depleted T cells, or PBMCs came the material, which was cDNA or gDNA.

The chain combines TRBV4-2 with TRBJ2-7; D perhaps matches TRBD1 (6 bases). The clonotype comes from a woman aged 60 to 75 in a cohort sampled during active or convalescent COVID-19. The specimen was peripheral blood. CDR3 bases: TGTGCCAGCAGCCAAGATGGCTTGGACAGCGAGTCCGAGCAGTACTTC. Translating it yields CASSQDGLDSESEQYF.